This TCR beta chain stems from a study of blood T cell repertoires in COVID-19. As handled by the study authors: Using reference gene primer amplification, nucleated cell counts were estimated. Using immunoSEQ multiplex PCR, the repertoire was profiled, and TCRdb retains in-frame clones only, with some absent. Clonal size and the V and J genes are those of that table, whereas D and trimming came from the DNA. The sample shows around 97,000 clones, approximately 87% of them seen only once. This CDR3 has 17 residues. Unmatched junction bases numbered 12, after V lost 3 bases and J lost 6 bases. The germline V gene encodes CDR1 DFQATT and CDR2 SNEGSKA (reference sequence).

The J gene is TRBJ2-1, the V gene TRBV20-1; 12 nucleotides line up with TRBD2. The clonotype comes from a human donor in a cohort sampled during active COVID-19. The specimen was peripheral blood. The CDR3 sequence is CSASAPLAGGLSNEQFF. In DNA, the CDR3 is TGCAGTGCTAGTGCCCCACTAGCGGGAGGTCTGAGCAATGAGCAGTTCTTC.